This entry lists 3 T cell receptor beta chains sequenced from one sample in a study of beta chain features in type 1 diabetes. Reverse transcription of all isolated RNA meant that expressed TCRB transcripts were sequenced. Assay used: immunoSEQ multiplex PCR; TCRdb lists only in-frame clones, some missing. The data show 680,000 or so clones, 15% seen once. The specimen was naive CD4+ T cells from blood. The receptors derive from a man between 18 and 35 years old in good health.

This clone was seen a few times. The chain recombines TRBV18 with TRBJ2-5; 9 bases align to TRBD1. Looked up from germline, CDR1 is KGHSH and CDR2 is LQKENI. The CDR3 consists of 18 residues. V was pared by 1 base and J by 2 bases, with 11 bases of the junction left unmatched. Here the CDR3 reads CASSPLHSGQGGQETQYF. The CDR3 coding sequence is TGTGCCAGCTCACCACTACACTCGGGACAGGGAGGACAAGAGACCCAGTACTTC.

V gene TRBV7-2 combines with J gene TRBJ2-1, with D perhaps matching TRBD1 (5 bases). V was clipped by 1 base and J by 6 bases, with 10 bases between them. Germline CDR1 reads SGHTA; CDR2 reads FQGNSA. This CDR3 has 14 amino acids. CDR3 nucleotides: TGTGCCAGCAGCTTAGAGATGGGGCTCAATGAGCAGTTCTTC. Translation gives CASSLEMGLNEQFF.

This clone has more than one count but fewer than ten. V and J are TRBV2 and TRBJ2-7; 7 bases are a match to TRBD1. The CDR3 spans 15 residues. CDR1 is SNHLY, CDR2 FYNNEI, per germline. V lost 2 bases and J lost 5; bases outside the gene matches: 9. The CDR3 sequence is CASSEKGTAHHEQYF. CDR3 coding DNA: TGTGCCAGCAGTGAAAAGGGGACAGCTCACCACGAGCAGTACTTC.